The 3 T cell receptor beta chains given below trace back to one sample, sequenced in a study of blood T cell repertoires in COVID-19. The method was immunoSEQ multiplex PCR; TCRdb's version includes in-frame clones alone and lacks a portion of them. The data hold around 55,000 clones, with 88% observed a single time. The sample comprised peripheral blood. The receptors were sampled from a man aged 60-69 years with active COVID-19.

The rearrangement joins TRBV19 to TRBJ2-5; 7 nucleotides align to TRBD1. The J segment lost 1 base and the V segment lost 1 base, leaving 3 bases of the junction unmatched. CDR3 length: 15 amino acids. CDR1 and CDR2 from the germline V gene are LNHDA and SQIVND (reference sequence). For the CDR3, the DNA is TGTGCCAGTAGTATAGGGACAGGACCCCAAGAGACCCAGTACTTC. Amino acid sequence: CASSIGTGPQETQYF. The full variable domain, in which reference TRBV19 and TRBJ2-5 provide the parts outside the CDR3, is DGGITQSPKYLFRKEGQNVTLSCEQNLNHDAMYWYRQDPGQGLRLIYYSQIVNDFQKGDIAEGYSVSREKKESFPLTVTSAQKNPTAFYLCASSIGTGPQETQYFGPGTRLLVL.

This chain links TRBV7-2 with TRBJ2-1; 10 bases align to TRBD2. The germline V gene has CDR1 SGHTA and CDR2 FQGNSA. This CDR3 region has 16 residues. V lost 7 bases, J lost 4 bases, and 10 bases stayed unmatched. The CDR3 reads CASTSVGTSVYNEQFF. The CDR3 DNA sequence: TGTGCCAGCACCTCCGTTGGGACTAGCGTATACAATGAGCAGTTCTTC. Full variable domain (missing parts from reference TRBV7-2 and TRBJ2-1): GAGVSQSPSNKVTEKGKDVELRCDPISGHTALYWYRQSLGQGLEFLIYFQGNSAPDKSGLPSDRFSAERTGGSVSTLTIQRTQQEDSAVYLCASTSVGTSVYNEQFFGPGTRLTVL.

The rearrangement uses TRBV2 and TRBJ2-1, with D perhaps matching TRBD2 (5 bases). Trimming took 4 bases from V and 6 from J, leaving 10 bases between them. The CDR3 contains 13 residues. The V gene's germline CDR1 is SNHLY and CDR2 FYNNEI. CDR3 DNA: TGTGCCAGCAGTGTTACTAGTATCAATGAGCAGTTCTTC. It is translated as CASSVTSINEQFF.